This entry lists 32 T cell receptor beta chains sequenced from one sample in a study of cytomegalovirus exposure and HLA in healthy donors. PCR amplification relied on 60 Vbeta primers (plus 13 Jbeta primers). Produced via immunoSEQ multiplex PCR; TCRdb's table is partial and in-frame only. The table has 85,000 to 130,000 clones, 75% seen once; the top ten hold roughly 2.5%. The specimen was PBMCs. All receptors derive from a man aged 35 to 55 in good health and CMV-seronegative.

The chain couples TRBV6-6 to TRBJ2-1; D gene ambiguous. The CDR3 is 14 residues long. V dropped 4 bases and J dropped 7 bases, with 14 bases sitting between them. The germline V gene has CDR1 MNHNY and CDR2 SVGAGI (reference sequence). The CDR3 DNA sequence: TGTGCCAGCAGTTCGCGGTACCCCCTAAATGAGCAGTTCTTC. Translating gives CASSSRYPLNEQFF.

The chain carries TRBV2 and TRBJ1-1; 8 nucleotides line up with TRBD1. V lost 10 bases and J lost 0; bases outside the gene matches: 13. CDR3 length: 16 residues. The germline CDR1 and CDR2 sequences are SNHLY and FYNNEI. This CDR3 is CATEDRGQGMNTEAFF. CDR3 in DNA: TGTGCCACCGAAGACCGAGGACAGGGAATGAACACTGAAGCTTTCTTT.

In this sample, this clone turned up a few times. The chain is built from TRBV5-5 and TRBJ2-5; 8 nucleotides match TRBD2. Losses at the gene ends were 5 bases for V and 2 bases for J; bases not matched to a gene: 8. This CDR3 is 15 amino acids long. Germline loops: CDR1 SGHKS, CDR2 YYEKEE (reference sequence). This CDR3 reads CASRLSGGGQETQYF. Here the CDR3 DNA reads TGTGCCAGCAGATTATCCGGGGGGGGGCAAGAGACCCAGTACTTC.

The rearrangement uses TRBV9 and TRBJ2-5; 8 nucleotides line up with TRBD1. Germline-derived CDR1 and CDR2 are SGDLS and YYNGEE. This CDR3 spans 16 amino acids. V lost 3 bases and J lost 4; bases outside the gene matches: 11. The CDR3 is CASSDRTGSRRETQYF. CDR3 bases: TGTGCCAGCAGCGACCGGACAGGGAGTAGACGAGAGACCCAGTACTTC.

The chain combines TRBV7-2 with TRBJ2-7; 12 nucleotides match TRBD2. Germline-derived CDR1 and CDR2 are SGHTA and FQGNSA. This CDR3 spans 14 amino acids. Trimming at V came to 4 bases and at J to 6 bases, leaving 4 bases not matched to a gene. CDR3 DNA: TGTGCCAGCAGCTCACTAGCGGGGGGAAGCGAGCAGTACTTC. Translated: CASSSLAGGSEQYF.

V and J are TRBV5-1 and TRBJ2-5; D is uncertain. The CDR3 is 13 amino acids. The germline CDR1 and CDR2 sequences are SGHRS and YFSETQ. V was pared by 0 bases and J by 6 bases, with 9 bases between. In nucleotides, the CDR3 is TGCGCCAGCAGCTTGGACGGGTGGAAGACCCAGTACTTC. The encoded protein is CASSLDGWKTQYF.

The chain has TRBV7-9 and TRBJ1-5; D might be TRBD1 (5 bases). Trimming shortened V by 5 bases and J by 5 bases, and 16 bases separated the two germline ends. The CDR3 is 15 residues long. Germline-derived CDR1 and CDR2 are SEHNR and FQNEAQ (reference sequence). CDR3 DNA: TGTGCCAGCAGCCTCCTAGGACAAGACCATCAGCCCCAGCATTTT. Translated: CASSLLGQDHQPQHF.

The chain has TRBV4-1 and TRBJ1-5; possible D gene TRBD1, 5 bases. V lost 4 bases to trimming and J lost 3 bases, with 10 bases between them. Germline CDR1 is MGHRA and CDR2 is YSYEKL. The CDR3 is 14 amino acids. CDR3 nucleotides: TGCGCCAGCAGCCTATCGACAGACAATCAGCCCCAGCATTTT. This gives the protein CASSLSTDNQPQHF.

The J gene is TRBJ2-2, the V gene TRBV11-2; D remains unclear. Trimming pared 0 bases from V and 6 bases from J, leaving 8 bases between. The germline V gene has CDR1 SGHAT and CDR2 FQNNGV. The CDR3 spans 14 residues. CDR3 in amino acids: CASSLEPGPGELFF. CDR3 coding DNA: TGTGCCAGCAGCTTAGAACCTGGGCCCGGGGAGCTGTTTTTT. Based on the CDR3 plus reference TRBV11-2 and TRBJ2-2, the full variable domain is EAGVAQSPRYKIIEKRQSVAFWCNPISGHATLYWYQQILGQGPKLLIQFQNNGVVDDSQLPKDRFSAERLKGVDSTLKIQPAKLEDSAVYLCASSLEPGPGELFFGEGSRLTVL.

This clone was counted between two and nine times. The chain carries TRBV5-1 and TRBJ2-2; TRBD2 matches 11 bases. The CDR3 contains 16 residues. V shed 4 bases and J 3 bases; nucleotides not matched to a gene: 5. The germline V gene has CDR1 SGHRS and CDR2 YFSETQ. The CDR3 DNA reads TGCGCCAGCAGCGTTAGCGGGGGGGTCTACACCGGGGAGCTGTTTTTT. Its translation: CASSVSGGVYTGELFF. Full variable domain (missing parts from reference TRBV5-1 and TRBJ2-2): KAGVTQTPRYLIKTRGQQVTLSCSPISGHRSVSWYQQTPGQGLQFLFEYFSETQRNKGNFPGRFSGRQFSNSRSEMNVSTLELGDSALYLCASSVSGGVYTGELFFGEGSRLTVL.

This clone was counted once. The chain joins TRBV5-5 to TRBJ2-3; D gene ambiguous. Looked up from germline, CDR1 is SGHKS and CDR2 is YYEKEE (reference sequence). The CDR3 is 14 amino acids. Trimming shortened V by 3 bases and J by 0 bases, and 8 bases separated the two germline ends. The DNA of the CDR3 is TGTGCCAGCAGCTCCCGTACTAGCACAGATACGCAGTATTTT. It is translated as CASSSRTSTDTQYF. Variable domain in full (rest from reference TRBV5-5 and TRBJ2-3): DAGVTQSPTHLIKTRGQQVTLRCSPISGHKSVSWYQQVLGQGPQFIFQYYEKEERGRGNFPDRFSARQFPNYSSELNVNALLLGDSALYLCASSSRTSTDTQYFGPGTRLTVL.

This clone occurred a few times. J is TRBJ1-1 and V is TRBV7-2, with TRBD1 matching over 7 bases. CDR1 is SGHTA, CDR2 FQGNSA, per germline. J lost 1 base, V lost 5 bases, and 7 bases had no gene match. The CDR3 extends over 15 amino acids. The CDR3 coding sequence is TGTGCCAGCAGCACCAGACAGGGCCCGAACACTGAAGCTTTCTTT. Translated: CASSTRQGPNTEAFF.

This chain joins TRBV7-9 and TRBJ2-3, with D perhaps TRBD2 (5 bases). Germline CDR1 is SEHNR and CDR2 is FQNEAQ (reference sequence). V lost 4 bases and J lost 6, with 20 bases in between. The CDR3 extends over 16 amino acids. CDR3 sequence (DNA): TGTGCCAGCAGCTCCCTAGTGGCGGGTGGTCGGGATACGCAGTATTTT. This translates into CASSSLVAGGRDTQYF. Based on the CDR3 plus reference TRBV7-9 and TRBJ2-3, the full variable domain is DTGVSQNPRHKITKRGQNVTFRCDPISEHNRLYWYRQTLGQGPEFLTYFQNEAQLEKSRLLSDRFSAERPKGSFSTLEIQRTEQGDSAMYLCASSSLVAGGRDTQYFGPGTRLTVL.

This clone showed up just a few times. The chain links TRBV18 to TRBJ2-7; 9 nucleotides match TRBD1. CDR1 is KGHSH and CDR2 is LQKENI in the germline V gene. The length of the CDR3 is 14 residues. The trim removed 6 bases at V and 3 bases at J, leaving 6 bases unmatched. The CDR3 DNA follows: TGTGCCAGCTCCTTGACAGGGGGTATCTACGAGCAGTACTTC. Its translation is CASSLTGGIYEQYF.

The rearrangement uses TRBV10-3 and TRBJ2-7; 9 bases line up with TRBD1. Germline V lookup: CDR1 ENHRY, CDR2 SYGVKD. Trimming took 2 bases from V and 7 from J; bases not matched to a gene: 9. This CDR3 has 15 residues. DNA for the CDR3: TGTGCCATCAGTGAGAGGTCAGGACAGGGGCGGGAGCAGTACTTC. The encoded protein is CAISERSGQGREQYF.

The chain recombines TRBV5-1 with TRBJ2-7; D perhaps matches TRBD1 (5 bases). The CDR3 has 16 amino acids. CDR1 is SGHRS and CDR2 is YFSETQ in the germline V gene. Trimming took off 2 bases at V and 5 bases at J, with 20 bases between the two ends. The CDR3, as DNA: TGCGCCAGCAGCTTTCCTCGTGCAGGGAATAGAAACGAGCAGTACTTC. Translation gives CASSFPRAGNRNEQYF. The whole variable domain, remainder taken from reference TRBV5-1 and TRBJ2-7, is KAGVTQTPRYLIKTRGQQVTLSCSPISGHRSVSWYQQTPGQGLQFLFEYFSETQRNKGNFPGRFSGRQFSNSRSEMNVSTLELGDSALYLCASSFPRAGNRNEQYFGPGTRLTVT.

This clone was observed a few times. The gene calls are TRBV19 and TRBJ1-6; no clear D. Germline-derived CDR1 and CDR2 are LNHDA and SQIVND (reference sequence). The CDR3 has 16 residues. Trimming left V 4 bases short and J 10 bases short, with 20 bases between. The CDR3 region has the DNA TGTGCCAGTAGTACGCCCTGGCGAGGGAACGGATCACCCCTCCACTTT. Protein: CASSTPWRGNGSPLHF.

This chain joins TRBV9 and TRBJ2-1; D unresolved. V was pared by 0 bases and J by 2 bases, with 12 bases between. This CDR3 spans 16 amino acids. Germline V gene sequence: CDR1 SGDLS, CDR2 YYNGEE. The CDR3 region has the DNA TGTGCCAGCAGCGTAGAGCCGGGTCCAACCTACAATGAGCAGTTCTTC. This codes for CASSVEPGPTYNEQFF.

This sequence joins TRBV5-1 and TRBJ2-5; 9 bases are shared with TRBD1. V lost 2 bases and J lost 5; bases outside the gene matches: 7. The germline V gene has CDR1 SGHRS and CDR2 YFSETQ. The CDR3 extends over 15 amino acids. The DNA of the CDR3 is TGCGCCAGCAGCTTAAGACAGGGGGTCTGGGAGACCCAGTACTTC. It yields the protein CASSLRQGVWETQYF.

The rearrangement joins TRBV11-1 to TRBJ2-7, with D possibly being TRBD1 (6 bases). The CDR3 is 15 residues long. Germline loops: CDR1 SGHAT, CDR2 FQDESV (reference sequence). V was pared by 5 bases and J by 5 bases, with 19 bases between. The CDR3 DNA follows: TGTGCCAGCAGCCCGACAGGAAATCCGACGGACGAGCAGTACTTC. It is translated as CASSPTGNPTDEQYF.

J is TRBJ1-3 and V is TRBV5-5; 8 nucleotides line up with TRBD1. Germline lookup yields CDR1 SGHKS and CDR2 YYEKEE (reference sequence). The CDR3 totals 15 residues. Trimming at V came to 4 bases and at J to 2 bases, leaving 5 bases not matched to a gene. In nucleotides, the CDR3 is TGTGCCAGCAGCATAACCAGGGGGCCTGGAAACACCATATATTTT. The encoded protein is CASSITRGPGNTIYF.

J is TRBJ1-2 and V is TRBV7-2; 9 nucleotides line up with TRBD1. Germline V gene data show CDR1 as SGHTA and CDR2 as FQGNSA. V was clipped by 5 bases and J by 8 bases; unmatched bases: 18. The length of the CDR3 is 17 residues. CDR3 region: CASSAGTGLGSMFGYTF. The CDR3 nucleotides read TGTGCCAGCAGCGCGGGGACAGGGCTTGGGAGTATGTTCGGCTACACCTTC.

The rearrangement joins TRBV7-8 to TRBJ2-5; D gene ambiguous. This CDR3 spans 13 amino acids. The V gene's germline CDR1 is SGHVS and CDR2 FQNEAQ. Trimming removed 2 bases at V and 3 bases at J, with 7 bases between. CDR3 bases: TGTGCCAGCAGCTTACAGTCAAAAGAGACCCAGTACTTC. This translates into CASSLQSKETQYF.

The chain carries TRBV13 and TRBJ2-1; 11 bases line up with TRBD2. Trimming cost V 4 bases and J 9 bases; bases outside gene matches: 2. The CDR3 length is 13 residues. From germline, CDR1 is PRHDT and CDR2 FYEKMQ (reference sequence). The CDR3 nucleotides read TGTGCCAGCAGCTCGGGACTAGCGGCTGAGCAGTTCTTC. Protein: CASSSGLAAEQFF.

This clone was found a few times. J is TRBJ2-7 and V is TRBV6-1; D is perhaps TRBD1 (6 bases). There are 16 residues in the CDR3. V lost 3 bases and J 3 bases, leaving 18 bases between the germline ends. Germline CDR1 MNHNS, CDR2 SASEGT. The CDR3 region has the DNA TGTGCCAGCAGTGACCCGGTAGGCGCAGGGGACTACGAGCAGTACTTC. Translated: CASSDPVGAGDYEQYF.

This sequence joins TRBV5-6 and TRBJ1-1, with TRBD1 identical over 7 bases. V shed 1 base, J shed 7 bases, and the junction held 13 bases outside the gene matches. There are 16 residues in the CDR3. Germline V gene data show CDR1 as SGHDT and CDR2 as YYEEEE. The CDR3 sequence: CASSLFGGQQVDEAFF. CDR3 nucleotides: TGTGCCAGCAGCTTGTTCGGGGGACAGCAAGTTGATGAAGCTTTCTTT.

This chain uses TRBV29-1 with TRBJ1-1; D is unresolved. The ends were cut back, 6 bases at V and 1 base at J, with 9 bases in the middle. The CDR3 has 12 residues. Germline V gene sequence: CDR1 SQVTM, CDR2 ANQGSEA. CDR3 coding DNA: TGCAGCGTGCGTTCGGGGAACACTGAAGCTTTCTTT. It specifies CSVRSGNTEAFF.

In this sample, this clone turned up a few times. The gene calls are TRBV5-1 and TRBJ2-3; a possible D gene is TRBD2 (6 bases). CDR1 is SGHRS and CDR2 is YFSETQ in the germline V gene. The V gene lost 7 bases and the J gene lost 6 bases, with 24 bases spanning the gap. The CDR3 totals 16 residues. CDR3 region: CASSLGTLGDPDTQYF. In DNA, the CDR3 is TGCGCCAGCTCCCTCGGGACTTTGGGGGATCCGGATACGCAGTATTTT.

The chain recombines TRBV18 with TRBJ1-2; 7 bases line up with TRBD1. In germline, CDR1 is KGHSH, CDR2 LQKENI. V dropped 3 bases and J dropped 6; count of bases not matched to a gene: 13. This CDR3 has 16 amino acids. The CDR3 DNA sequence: TGTGCCAGCTCACCTTCCAGGAGGGGGCGCGAGGATGGCTACACCTTC. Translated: CASSPSRRGREDGYTF.

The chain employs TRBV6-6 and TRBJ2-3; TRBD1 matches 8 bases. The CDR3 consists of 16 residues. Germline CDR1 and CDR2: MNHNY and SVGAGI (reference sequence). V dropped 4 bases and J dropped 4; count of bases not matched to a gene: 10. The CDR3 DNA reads TGTGCCAGCAGTTCCTCTACCCGGACAGGGTCAGATACGCAGTATTTT. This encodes CASSSSTRTGSDTQYF.

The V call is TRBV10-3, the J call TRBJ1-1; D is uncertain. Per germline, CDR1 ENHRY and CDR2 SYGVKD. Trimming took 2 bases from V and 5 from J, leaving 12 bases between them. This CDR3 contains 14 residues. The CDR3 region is CAISETIPGTEAFF. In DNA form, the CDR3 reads TGTGCCATCAGTGAGACCATCCCGGGGACTGAAGCTTTCTTT.

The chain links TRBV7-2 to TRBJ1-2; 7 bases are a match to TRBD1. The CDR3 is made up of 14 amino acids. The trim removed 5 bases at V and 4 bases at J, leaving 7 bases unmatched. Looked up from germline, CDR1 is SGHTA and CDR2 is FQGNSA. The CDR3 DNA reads TGTGCCAGCAGCAGGGACAGCCTCTTCTATGGCTACACCTTC. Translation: CASSRDSLFYGYTF.